One sample yielded the 15 T cell receptor beta chains listed below, sequenced in a study of cytomegalovirus exposure and HLA in healthy donors. PCR used 60 Vbeta primers and 13 Jbeta primers. Sequencing was performed with immunoSEQ multiplex PCR; in TCRdb, only in-frame clones are kept and a portion is missing. The sample shows about 200,000 clones, almost 80% of them seen only once. Sample: PBMCs. These receptors all come from a man aged 18 to 29 in good health and CMV-seronegative.

This clone was counted once. The chain employs TRBV18 and TRBJ2-1, with D possibly being TRBD1 (5 bases). The CDR3 has 16 amino acids. Trimming shortened V by 2 bases and J by 2 bases, and 13 bases separated the two germline ends. CDR1 and CDR2 from the germline V gene are KGHSH and LQKENI. CDR3 protein: CASSPYLQDPYNEQFF. The CDR3 nucleotides read TGTGCCAGCTCACCATATCTACAGGACCCCTACAATGAGCAGTTCTTC.

About this clone itself: The junction departs from the called germline gene at one end, perhaps through a read error. Additional DNA sequences in this sample encode the identical CDR3. The chain recombines TRBV14 with TRBJ2-3; D is unclear. Germline V gives CDR1 SGHDN, CDR2 FVKESK. CDR3 length equals 16 residues. Here the CDR3 reads CASSQGLEESTDTQYF. The CDR3, as DNA: TGTGCCAGCAGCCAAGGCCTTGAAGAGAGCACGGATACGCAGTATTTT.

This chain uses TRBV6-5 with TRBJ1-5, with 7 nucleotides matching TRBD1. The CDR3 extends over 14 amino acids. In germline, CDR1 is MNHEY, CDR2 SVGAGI. Unmatched junction bases numbered 7, after V lost 5 bases and J lost 6 bases. CDR3 residues: CASSPDREFQPQHF. The CDR3 coding sequence is TGTGCCAGCAGTCCCGACAGGGAGTTTCAGCCCCAGCATTTT.

The rearrangement joins TRBV19 to TRBJ2-7, with 8 bases that match TRBD1. The length of the CDR3 is 16 residues. CDR1 and CDR2 (germline): LNHDA, SQIVND (reference sequence). The trim removed 7 bases at V and 5 bases at J, leaving 16 bases unmatched. CDR3 sequence: CASTLTHGTGSHEQYF. In DNA form, the CDR3 reads TGTGCCAGTACCCTAACCCATGGGACAGGTAGTCACGAGCAGTACTTC.

The chain combines TRBV11-3 with TRBJ2-7; TRBD1 matches 11 bases. CDR3 length: 16 residues. Germline V gene sequence: CDR1 SGHNT, CDR2 YENEEA. V trimming: 4 bases; J trimming: 0 bases; junction bases outside the gene matches: 5. This CDR3 reads CASSYLGTGGSYEQYF. CDR3 DNA: TGTGCCAGCAGCTACCTTGGGACAGGGGGCTCCTACGAGCAGTACTTC.

CDR3 nucleotide sequence: TGTGCCAGCTCTTACCCGGGGGAGACCCAGTACTTC. It specifies CASSYPGETQYF. The V call is TRBV18, the J call TRBJ2-5; TRBD2 might be the D (5 bases). This CDR3 is built from 12 residues. The ends were cut back, 6 bases at V and 5 bases at J, with 10 bases in the middle. Germline V gives CDR1 KGHSH, CDR2 LQKENI.

V and J are TRBV27 and TRBJ1-1, with D possibly TRBD1 on 5 matching bases. CDR1 is MNHEY and CDR2 is SMNVEV in the germline V gene (reference sequence). The CDR3 has 15 amino acids. Trimming took off 2 bases at V and 0 bases at J, with 10 bases between the two ends. CDR3 sequence: CASSLQGNMNTEAFF. The CDR3, as DNA: TGTGCCAGCAGTTTACAGGGCAACATGAACACTGAAGCTTTCTTT.

The DNA for the CDR3 is TGCGCCAGCAGCCTTGAGGGAGGGGACACAGATACGCAGTATTTT. Amino acids: CASSLEGGDTDTQYF. The genes are TRBV5-1 and TRBJ2-3; the match to TRBD2 covers 7 bases. The CDR3 has 15 residues. V dropped 4 bases and J dropped 2; count of bases not matched to a gene: 7. Germline-derived CDR1 and CDR2 are SGHRS and YFSETQ.

The chain carries TRBV5-1 and TRBJ2-7; 12 bases map to TRBD2. J lost 5 bases, V lost 0 bases, and 3 bases had no gene match. The CDR3 has 15 residues. The germline gives CDR1 SGHRS, CDR2 YFSETQ. In DNA, the CDR3 is TGCGCCAGCAGCTTGGCTAGCGGGGGGGCCGACGAGCAGTACTTC. Its protein product is CASSLASGGADEQYF.

This chain connects TRBV7-9 to TRBJ2-1, with 13 bases that match TRBD2. There are 16 residues in the CDR3. Germline V CDR1 and CDR2: SEHNR, FQNEAQ (reference sequence). The V segment lost 2 bases and the J segment 7 bases; nucleotides outside the gene matches: 5. The chain's CDR3 is CASSLSRLAGGNEQFF. The CDR3 nucleotides are TGTGCCAGCAGCTTATCGAGACTAGCGGGAGGAAATGAGCAGTTCTTC.

V usage is TRBV28 and J usage is TRBJ1-2; weak D call: TRBD1 (5 bases). The V end was cut by 5 bases, the J end by 8 bases, with 15 bases between. Germline V gene data show CDR1 as MDHEN and CDR2 as SYDVKM. The CDR3 has 13 amino acids. In DNA form, the CDR3 reads TGTGCCAGCAGTCTTACAGGCCTCGGAGGCTACACCTTC. This codes for CASSLTGLGGYTF.

This chain joins TRBV5-1 and TRBJ2-2; D gene unclear. The CDR3 extends over 13 amino acids. The germline V gene encodes CDR1 SGHRS and CDR2 YFSETQ. The V gene lost 2 bases and the J gene lost 4 bases, with 6 bases spanning the gap. The CDR3 sequence: CASSLISTGELFF. CDR3 DNA sequence: TGCGCCAGCAGCTTAATCAGCACCGGGGAGCTGTTTTTT.

This chain connects TRBV28 to TRBJ1-1; a weak D match, TRBD1 (5 bases). CDR1 is MDHEN, CDR2 SYDVKM, per germline. Trimming removed 6 bases at V and 8 bases at J, with 16 bases between. The CDR3 consists of 13 residues. This CDR3 is CASSRGDGSEAFF. CDR3 nucleotides: TGTGCCAGCAGCCGAGGGGACGGGAGCGAAGCTTTCTTT. The full variable domain, in which reference TRBV28 and TRBJ1-1 provide the parts outside the CDR3, is DVKVTQSSRYLVKRTGEKVFLECVQDMDHENMFWYRQDPGLGLRLIYFSYDVKMKEKGDIPEGYSVSREKKERFSLILESASTNQTSMYLCASSRGDGSEAFFGQGTRLTVV.

This clone was counted between two and nine times. The chain recombines TRBV9 with TRBJ1-2, with 7 bases lining up with TRBD1. The trim removed 3 bases at V and 2 bases at J, leaving 1 base unmatched. Germline values: CDR1 SGDLS, CDR2 YYNGEE. This CDR3 is 13 amino acids long. Written as DNA, the CDR3 is TGTGCCAGCAGCGGGGGACAGAACTATGGCTACACCTTC. It encodes CASSGGQNYGYTF.

The chain is built from TRBV11-1 and TRBJ2-1; 9 positions match TRBD1. Germline V gene lookup returns CDR1 SGHAT and CDR2 FQDESV (reference sequence). This CDR3 is built from 16 residues. The V segment lost 4 bases and the J segment 10 bases; nucleotides outside the gene matches: 14. The CDR3 sequence: CASSSFDRGGLGEQFF. In DNA, the CDR3 is TGTGCCAGCAGCTCATTCGACAGGGGGGGTTTAGGCGAGCAGTTCTTC.